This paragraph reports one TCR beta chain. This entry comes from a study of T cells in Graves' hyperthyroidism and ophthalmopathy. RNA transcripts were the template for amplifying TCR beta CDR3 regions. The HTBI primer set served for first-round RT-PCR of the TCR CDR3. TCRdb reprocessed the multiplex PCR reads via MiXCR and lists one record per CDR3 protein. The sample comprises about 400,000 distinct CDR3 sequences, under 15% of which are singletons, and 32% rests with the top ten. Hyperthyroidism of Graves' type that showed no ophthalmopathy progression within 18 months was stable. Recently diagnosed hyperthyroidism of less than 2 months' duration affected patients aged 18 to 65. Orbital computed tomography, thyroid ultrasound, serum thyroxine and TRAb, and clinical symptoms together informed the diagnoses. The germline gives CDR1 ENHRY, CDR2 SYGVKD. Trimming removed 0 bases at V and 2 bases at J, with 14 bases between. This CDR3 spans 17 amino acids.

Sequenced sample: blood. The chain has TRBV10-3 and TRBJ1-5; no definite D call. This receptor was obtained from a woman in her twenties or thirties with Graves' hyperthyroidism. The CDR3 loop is CAISESRAARGNQPQHF. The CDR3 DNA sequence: TGTGCCATCAGTGAGTCGAGGGCAGCCCGAGGCAATCAGCCCCAGCATTTT.